This T cell receptor (beta chain) derives from a study of blood T cell repertoires in COVID-19. Looking at the study overall: Whether acute or convalescent, the COVID-19 samples came from the United States, Italy and Spain. Nucleic acid was either cDNA or gDNA, and it came from T cells, B-cell-depleted T cells, or PBMCs.

Germline V gene sequence: CDR1 SEHNR, CDR2 FQNEAQ (reference sequence). CDR3 length equals 15 residues. With 1 base removed from V and 5 bases from J, the gap between germline ends came to 9 bases. Original handling: Nucleated cell number was recorded as an estimate derived from reference gene primer amplification. Measured with immunoSEQ multiplex PCR; TCRdb has only the in-frame clones, and not every one. V, J and clone size were drawn from that table, and D and trimming were deduced from the DNA. The repertoire consists of a few hundred thousand clones, with approximately 81% occurring once and the leading ten covering around 9.3%. The sample holds a few counts of this clone.

The TCR originated in a woman older than 75 with acute or convalescent COVID-19. The chain employs TRBV7-9 and TRBJ1-6; TRBD1 is a possible D gene (5 bases). The sequencing sample was made of peripheral blood. Here the CDR3 reads CASSLGGRDNSPLHF. The CDR3 bases are TGTGCCAGCAGCTTAGGCGGCAGGGATAATTCACCCCTCCACTTT.